The rows below give T cell receptor beta chains drawn from one sample of a study of neurological immune-mediated disorders. TCRdb recomputed calls from the 5' RACE reads with MiXCR, one row per CDR3 protein. The sample carries more than 25,000 distinct CDR3 sequences, roughly a sixth recorded once. Sequencing input: CD4+ T cells from blood. These TCRs come from a female donor with HTLV-1-associated myelopathy (HAM/TSP). Each CDR3 is given with its conserved first and last residue. A D gene is named only where the DNA matches it firmly. Rows give clone size only sometimes, using once, few, many, or a class for an expanded clone.

TRBV7-8	TRBJ1-6	TRBD1	many	CASSSGTDITPLHF	TGTGCCAGCAGCTCCGGGACAGATATTACACCCCTCCACTTT
TRBV29-1	TRBJ1-1	TRBD1	many	CSVDQGGNTEAFF	TGCAGCGTTGATCAGGGGGGGAACACTGAAGCTTTCTTT
TRBV6-6	TRBJ2-7	NA	few	CASREGFMRYEQYF	TGTGCCAGCAGGGAGGGGTTTATGAGATACGAGCAGTACTTC
TRBV20-1	TRBJ2-5	NA	many	CSARVAEETQYF	TGCAGTGCTAGGGTAGCGGAAGAGACCCAGTACTTC
TRBV7-2	TRBJ2-1	NA	many	CASSFPGEQFF	TGTGCCAGCAGCTTCCCCGGGGAGCAGTTCTTC
TRBV7-9	TRBJ2-7	TRBD2	many	CASSRGTSGSYEQYF	TGTGCCAGCAGCAGAGGGACTAGCGGGAGTTACGAGCAGTACTTC
TRBV20-1	TRBJ1-2	NA	many	CSAKGGYGYTF	TGCAGTGCTAAAGGGGGATATGGCTACACCTTC
TRBV4-2	TRBJ1-2	NA	many	CASSQEEDTSLGGYTF	TGTGCCAGCAGCCAAGAAGAGGACACCTCCTTAGGAGGCTACACCTTC
TRBV6-1	TRBJ1-5	NA	many	CASSESLTLNQPQHF	TGTGCCAGCAGTGAATCCCTTACCCTCAATCAGCCCCAGCATTTT
TRBV7-2	TRBJ2-7	TRBD2	many	CASSFSGTNYEQYF	TGTGCCAGCAGCTTTAGCGGGACTAACTACGAGCAGTACTTC
TRBV11-3	TRBJ2-2	TRBD2	few	CASSYTGTRGRELFF	TGTGCCAGCAGCTACACCGGGACTAGGGGCAGGGAGCTGTTTTTT
TRBV29-1	TRBJ1-2	NA	medium-sized	CSGGDTGLSGGYTF	TGCAGCGGAGGGGACACCGGGCTTTCGGGTGGCTACACCTTC
TRBV20-1	TRBJ2-6	NA	medium-sized	CSASMVGANVLTF	TGCAGTGCTAGTATGGTTGGGGCCAACGTCCTGACTTTC
TRBV5-6	TRBJ2-1	NA	many	CASSLARSSYNEQFF	TGTGCCAGCAGCTTGGCCCGAAGCTCCTACAATGAGCAGTTCTTC
TRBV19	TRBJ1-1	TRBD1	NA	CASRMDRVNTEAFF	TGTGCCAGTAGGATGGACAGGGTGAACACTGAAGCTTTCTTT
TRBV14	TRBJ2-7	TRBD2	many	CASSQGGTIDKQYF	TGTGCCAGCAGCCAGGGAGGGACTATTGACAAGCAGTACTTC
TRBV5-1	TRBJ2-1	NA	few	CASSPTDSSYNEQFF	TGCGCCAGCAGCCCGACGGACAGCTCCTACAATGAGCAGTTCTTC
TRBV5-1	TRBJ2-1	NA	many	CASSLAGGNEQFF	TGCGCCAGCAGCTTGGCTGGCGGGAATGAGCAGTTCTTC
TRBV27	TRBJ2-3	NA	many	CASSLSPFPDTQYF	TGTGCCAGCAGTTTGTCTCCCTTCCCGGATACGCAGTATTTT
TRBV25-1	TRBJ2-1	TRBD2	NA	CASSNPGLSFDEQFF	TGTGCCAGCAGTAACCCGGGACTATCTTTTGATGAGCAGTTCTTC
TRBV24-1	TRBJ2-1	TRBD2	NA	CATSDLGTSGYNEQFF	TGTGCCACCAGTGATTTGGGAACTAGCGGATACAATGAGCAGTTCTTC
TRBV5-1	TRBJ2-6	TRBD2	NA	CASSLPPGGNSGANVLTF	TGCGCCAGCAGCTTACCCCCGGGGGGGAACTCTGGGGCCAACGTCCTGACTTTC
TRBV7-6	TRBJ2-5	NA	few	CASSLVRAGAYQETQYF	TGTGCCAGCAGCTTAGTTAGGGCCGGGGCGTACCAAGAGACCCAGTACTTC
TRBV5-1	TRBJ1-2	NA	many	CASSVEQGDGGYTF	TGCGCCAGCAGCGTAGAACAGGGAGATGGTGGCTACACCTTC
TRBV19	TRBJ1-2	NA	many	CASSSPGLELYGYTF	TGTGCCAGTAGCTCACCGGGGCTCGAGTTGTATGGCTACACCTTC
TRBV4-2	TRBJ2-3	NA	many	CASSQIGRGTSTDTQYF	TGTGCCAGCAGCCAAATTGGGAGGGGGACTAGCACAGATACGCAGTATTTT
TRBV6-5	TRBJ1-1	NA	many	CASGAGTNTEAFF	TGTGCCAGCGGGGCAGGGACGAACACTGAAGCTTTCTTT
TRBV20-1	TRBJ2-4	TRBD2	NA	CSARETSCLREDIQYF	TGCAGTGCTAGGGAGACTAGCTGCCTACGCGAGGACATTCAGTACTTC
TRBV27	TRBJ1-5	NA	many	CASSLNLVSNQPQHF	TGTGCCAGCAGTTTAAATCTAGTTAGCAATCAGCCCCAGCATTTT
TRBV3-1	TRBJ1-6	NA	NA	CASSQFRLSNSPLHF	TGTGCCAGCAGCCAATTCCGGCTTAGTAATTCACCCCTCCACTTT
TRBV24-1	TRBJ2-7	NA	medium-sized	CATSDLRSYEQYF	TGTGCCACCAGTGATTTGAGGTCCTACGAGCAGTACTTC
TRBV20-1	TRBJ2-3	NA	many	CSAKAGPSTDTQYF	TGCAGTGCTAAAGCGGGTCCTAGCACAGATACGCAGTATTTT
TRBV12-3/TRBV12-4	TRBJ2-1	TRBD2	many	CASSETSGFNEQFF	TGTGCCAGCAGTGAGACTAGCGGGTTTAATGAGCAGTTCTTC
TRBV29-1	TRBJ2-7	TRBD1	many	CSVQRQGSYEQYF	TGCAGCGTTCAGAGACAGGGGTCCTACGAGCAGTACTTC
TRBV12-3/TRBV12-4	TRBJ2-3	TRBD2	NA	CASSGLADTDTQYF	TGTGCCAGCAGCGGACTAGCGGACACAGATACGCAGTATTTT